The TCR beta chain under discussion was sequenced for a study of CD8+CD57+ T cells in acquired aplastic anemia. Germline CDR1 reads MNHEY; CDR2 reads SVGEGT. Trimming took 0 bases from V and 1 from J, leaving 16 bases between them. The CDR3 covers 17 residues. Template material for TCR beta VDJ and CDR3 profiling consisted of genomic DNA. TCRdb processed the reads anew with MiXCR; each CDR3 protein has one entry. The sample consists of about 220,000 distinct CDR3 sequences, around 32% of them appearing once. This clonotype was seen a handful of times. The sequence was collected from a human donor in good health, serving as a control. Specimen: sorted CD4+, CD8+, or CD8+CD57+ T cells (not recorded which) from PBMCs. The chain has TRBV6-2 or TRBV6-3 and TRBJ2-7; TRBD2 might be the D (5 bases). CDR3 nucleotide sequence: TGTGCCAGCAGTTACTCGATAAAAAGCGGTCTGTCCTACGAGCAGTACTTC. Its protein product is CASSYSIKSGLSYEQYF.